These 21 T cell receptor beta chains were sequenced from one sample in a study of T cells in women clearing cervical HPV infection. Profiled with immunoSEQ multiplex PCR; TCRdb holds only in-frame clones, not every one. With 40,000 or so clones in the sample, the ten largest clones hold less than 6%. Specimen: blood buffy coat. These receptors originate from a woman between 18 and 75 years old with a cervical HPV16 infection that either progressed to CIN3+ or cleared (not recorded which).

Concerning this clone itself: The CDR3 is cut off 3 residues early in the read; its end comes from the germline J gene. This chain connects TRBV19 to TRBJ1-5, with D unresolved. The CDR3 loop spans 16 amino acids. Deletions cut 7 bases from V and 2 bases from J, with 18 bases between. CDR1 and CDR2 from the germline V gene are LNHDA and SQIVND (reference sequence). CDR3 DNA (partial): TGTGCCAGTACCCCCTCGCGGGTTTCTGGCAATCAGCCC. Protein product: CASTPSRVSGNQP. The whole CDR3 reads CASTPSRVSGNQPQHF. Filled out from reference TRBV19 and TRBJ1-5, the complete variable domain reads DGGITQSPKYLFRKEGQNVTLSCEQNLNHDAMYWYRQDPGQGLRLIYYSQIVNDFQKGDIAEGYSVSREKKESFPLTVTSAQKNPTAFYLCASTPSRVSGNQPQHFGDGTRLSIL.

A note on this clone: The read stops 3 residues short of the end of the CDR3; the missing end is completed from the germline J gene. V is TRBV7-9 and J is TRBJ1-2; 9 bases fit TRBD1. CDR1 SEHNR and CDR2 FQNEAQ come from the germline V gene (reference sequence). The CDR3 is 14 residues long. The sequenced CDR3 bases are TGTGCCAGCAGCTTGGGACAGGGCCCCTACGAC. Protein product: CASSLGQGPYD. The CDR3 in full is CASSLGQGPYDYTF.

Remarks on this clone: Coverage ceases 3 residues before the CDR3 finishes, and the germline J gene fills in the end. The V call is TRBV13, the J call TRBJ2-7; D possibly corresponds to TRBD1 (5 bases). The CDR3 runs 15 residues. Trimming cost V 4 bases and J 1 base, with 14 bases left between them. CDR1 PRHDT and CDR2 FYEKMQ come from the germline V gene (reference sequence). This CDR3 is CASSSGAGISYEQYF. The CDR3 bases that were read are TGTGCCAGCAGCTCTGGGGCAGGCATATCCTACGAG.

With respect to this clone: The DNA ends 3 residues before the CDR3 does, and the rest of the CDR3 is filled in from the germline J gene. V and J are TRBV30 and TRBJ2-1; the D gene is possibly TRBD1 (6 bases). This CDR3 region has 15 residues. Germline V gene lookup returns CDR1 GTSNPN and CDR2 SVGIG (reference sequence). V was shortened by 3 bases and J by 1 base, with 13 bases between the two germline ends. The chain's CDR3 is CAWSQGYGSYNEQFF. The CDR3 bases that were read are TGTGCCTGGAGCCAGGGGTATGGGTCCTACAATGAG.

Comment on this clone: The read stops 3 residues short of the end of the CDR3; the missing end is completed from the germline J gene. The chain combines TRBV20-1 with TRBJ1-3; D unclear. The CDR3 extends over 14 amino acids. Deletions cut 0 bases from V and 0 bases from J, with 6 bases between. Looked up from germline, CDR1 is DFQATT and CDR2 is SNEGSKA (reference sequence). The covered CDR3 bases are TGCAGTGCTAGAGACCTATCCTCTGGAAACACC. It is translated as CSARDLSSGNT. The entire CDR3 protein reads CSARDLSSGNTIYF.

Details on this clone: The sequence runs out 3 residues before the end of the CDR3; the remainder is reconstructed from the germline J gene. The rearrangement links TRBV19 to TRBJ1-2; TRBD1 matches at 8 bases. The length of the CDR3 is 13 residues. Per the germline V gene, CDR1 is LNHDA and CDR2 is SQIVND (reference sequence). CDR3 residues: CASSIQGAYDYTF. CDR3 DNA (partial): TGTGCCAGTAGTATACAGGGGGCTTACGAC.

Notes on this clone: The observed sequence ends 3 residues before the CDR3 terminus, with the missing tail filled in from the germline J gene. The chain recombines TRBV19 with TRBJ1-2; 7 positions match TRBD1. Looked up from germline, CDR1 is LNHDA and CDR2 is SQIVND (reference sequence). This CDR3 has 16 residues. The CDR3 protein is CASIASGTVGGNDYTF. The sequenced part of the CDR3 DNA is TGTGCCAGTATTGCTAGCGGGACGGTAGGGGGCAATGAC.

A note on this clone: Read data end 3 residues before the CDR3 end; the end is taken from the germline J gene. The rearrangement joins TRBV27 to TRBJ2-2; TRBD2 matches 14 bases. Germline lookup yields CDR1 MNHEY and CDR2 SMNVEV (reference sequence). V lost 5 bases, J lost 4 bases, and 9 bases stayed unmatched. The CDR3 runs 18 residues. The CDR3 bases that were read are TGTGCCAGCAGTACCCGGGGACTAGCGGGAGTCGGCACCGGGGAG. Its translation is CASSTRGLAGVGTGE. The full CDR3 protein reads CASSTRGLAGVGTGELFF.

For this clone: The sequence runs out 3 residues before the end of the CDR3; the remainder is reconstructed from the germline J gene. The rearrangement uses TRBV30 and TRBJ1-2; a possible D gene is TRBD1 (6 bases). Germline loops: CDR1 GTSNPN, CDR2 SVGIG (reference sequence). V lost 2 bases, J lost 7 bases, and 14 bases lay in between. The CDR3 runs 13 residues. The CDR3 sequence is CAWSRGGKGGYTF. The covered CDR3 bases are TGTGCCTGGAGTAGAGGGGGTAAGGGTGGC.

About this clone itself: The read comes to an end 3 residues before the CDR3 does, leaving the germline J gene to fill in the end. This chain joins TRBV19 and TRBJ2-3, with TRBD2 identical over 8 bases. CDR1 is LNHDA and CDR2 is SQIVND in the germline V gene (reference sequence). J gave up 5 bases and V 3 bases, and 4 bases lay outside the gene matches. The CDR3 totals 14 residues. The CDR3 is CASSISGMKDTQYF. CDR3 bases read: TGTGCCAGTAGTATTAGCGGGATGAAAGATACG.

Comments on this clone: The read gets to within 3 residues of the CDR3 end, and the germline J gene fills in the rest. The chain joins TRBV20-1 to TRBJ1-1; no definite D call. The CDR3 loop spans 14 amino acids. Germline V gives CDR1 DFQATT, CDR2 SNEGSKA (reference sequence). V gave up 7 bases and J gave up 4 bases, with 19 bases separating them. Partial CDR3 DNA: TGCAGTGGCCTTGGGAACGGGGAGAGCACTGAA. It is translated as CSGLGNGESTE. The whole CDR3 reads CSGLGNGESTEAFF.

To note about this clone: The observed sequence ends 3 residues before the CDR3 terminus, with the missing tail filled in from the germline J gene. The J gene is TRBJ1-2, the V gene TRBV7-9; the D gene is possibly TRBD1 (6 bases). The germline V gene has CDR1 SEHNR and CDR2 FQNEAQ (reference sequence). The CDR3 has 15 amino acids. The CDR3 sequence is CASNLRGTLQNGYTF. Incomplete CDR3 DNA: TGTGCCAGCAACCTTAGGGGGACCCTCCAAAACGGC.

Concerning this clone: The read ends 3 residues before the CDR3 terminus; that terminus is restored from the germline J gene. The chain joins TRBV5-6 to TRBJ1-2, with a weak D call TRBD1 (5 bases). Germline V lookup: CDR1 SGHDT, CDR2 YYEEEE. This CDR3 contains 11 residues. The CDR3 protein is CASSGGEGYTF. The part of the CDR3 DNA that was read is TGTGCCAGCTCCGGGGGTGAGGGC.

Note on this clone: Read data end 3 residues before the CDR3 end; the end is taken from the germline J gene. The chain joins TRBV2 to TRBJ2-3; 7 bases are a match to TRBD2. Germline V gene data show CDR1 as SNHLY and CDR2 as FYNNEI. CDR3 length: 12 residues. Partial CDR3 DNA: TGTGCCAGCAGTGAACGGGGGGAGACG. This sequence encodes CASSERGET. The full CDR3 reads CASSERGETQYF.

In regard to this clone: The read falls 3 residues short of the CDR3 end, and the missing part is taken from the germline J gene. The chain combines TRBV19 with TRBJ1-3; possibly TRBD1 for D (6 bases). The CDR3 runs to 14 residues. Deletions cut 6 bases from V and 4 bases from J, with 13 bases between. The germline V gene encodes CDR1 LNHDA and CDR2 SQIVND (reference sequence). CDR3: CASSPQRGGNTIYF. CDR3 bases read: TGTGCCAGTAGCCCACAGAGGGGGGGAAACACC.

As to this clone: The DNA ends 3 residues before the CDR3 does, and the rest of the CDR3 is filled in from the germline J gene. The chain is built from TRBV12-3 or TRBV12-4 and TRBJ2-7; TRBD2 aligns across 12 bases. CDR3 length: 15 residues. Losses at the gene ends were 4 bases for V and 2 bases for J; bases not matched to a gene: 3. The CDR3 loop is CASSWTSGTTYEQYF. The DNA read from the CDR3 is TGTGCCAGCAGTTGGACTAGCGGGACAACCTACGAG.

Turning to this clone: The CDR3 end lies 3 residues beyond the end of the read and is filled in from the germline J gene. The chain links TRBV13 to TRBJ2-7, with 9 bases fitting TRBD1. Germline CDR1 and CDR2: PRHDT and FYEKMQ (reference sequence). The V segment lost 5 bases and the J segment 3 bases; nucleotides outside the gene matches: 8. The CDR3 contains 15 residues. The CDR3 spells CASSARQGGVYEQYF. The sequenced part of the CDR3 DNA is TGTGCCAGCAGCGCGAGACAGGGGGGAGTCTACGAG.

On this clone itself: The read ends 3 residues early relative to the CDR3; the germline J gene fills the gap. The V and J genes are TRBV6-2 or TRBV6-3 and TRBJ2-7, with 14 bases identical to TRBD2. Looked up from germline, CDR1 is MNHEY and CDR2 is SVGEGT. Trimming took 6 bases from V and 4 from J; bases not matched to a gene: 5. This CDR3 spans 15 amino acids. The CDR3 loop is CASRTGTSGRYEQYF. CDR3 bases read: TGTGCCAGCAGAACCGGGACTAGCGGGAGATACGAG.

Note on this clone: The CDR3 end lies 3 residues beyond the end of the read and is filled in from the germline J gene. The chain employs TRBV2 and TRBJ1-4, with 7 bases aligning to TRBD1. This CDR3 has 16 amino acids. CDR1 is SNHLY and CDR2 is FYNNEI in the germline V gene. CDR3 DNA (partial): TGTGCCAGCAGTGAACAAGGACAGGACAATAATTCACCA. Translated: CASSEQGQDNNSP. In full, the CDR3 is CASSEQGQDNNSPLFF.

About this clone itself: The read terminates 3 residues ahead of where the CDR3 ends, so the germline J gene completes it. The chain carries TRBV30 and TRBJ2-1; 9 positions agree with TRBD1. The V gene's germline CDR1 is GTSNPN and CDR2 SVGIG (reference sequence). This CDR3 region has 14 residues. V was pared by 5 bases and J by 2 bases, with 4 bases of the junction left unmatched. The CDR3 spells CAWGTGSPYNEQFF. Partial CDR3 DNA: TGTGCCTGGGGGACAGGGTCTCCCTACAATGAG.

About this clone: The read stops 3 residues short of the end of the CDR3; the missing end is completed from the germline J gene. This chain links TRBV5-1 with TRBJ1-5, with D uncertain. This CDR3 contains 14 residues. Germline CDR1 SGHRS, CDR2 YFSETQ. V lost 1 base and J lost 6, with 11 bases in between. The covered CDR3 bases are TGCGCCAGCAGCTTGAACCCGTTGGCTCAGCCC. Translating gives CASSLNPLAQP. The full CDR3 protein is CASSLNPLAQPQHF.